This T cell receptor (beta chain) was found in a study of technical replicates of blood from a few donors. Trimming removed 4 bases at V and 8 bases at J, with 12 bases between. The germline gives CDR1 LNHNV, CDR2 YYDKDF (reference sequence). CDR3 size: 13 residues. Only in-frame clones appear in the TCRdb table, and some are missing; sequencing was by immunoSEQ multiplex PCR. This table holds 100,000 or so clones, 90% to 95% found once. This clone came up once. Sequenced sample: T cells isolated from PBMCs. The rearrangement uses TRBV15 and TRBJ2-1; maybe TRBD1 (6 bases). The TCR sequence derives from a human donor in good health. CDR3 residues: CATSTQDSHEQFF. The CDR3 coding sequence is TGTGCCACCAGCACCCAGGACAGCCATGAGCAGTTCTTC.